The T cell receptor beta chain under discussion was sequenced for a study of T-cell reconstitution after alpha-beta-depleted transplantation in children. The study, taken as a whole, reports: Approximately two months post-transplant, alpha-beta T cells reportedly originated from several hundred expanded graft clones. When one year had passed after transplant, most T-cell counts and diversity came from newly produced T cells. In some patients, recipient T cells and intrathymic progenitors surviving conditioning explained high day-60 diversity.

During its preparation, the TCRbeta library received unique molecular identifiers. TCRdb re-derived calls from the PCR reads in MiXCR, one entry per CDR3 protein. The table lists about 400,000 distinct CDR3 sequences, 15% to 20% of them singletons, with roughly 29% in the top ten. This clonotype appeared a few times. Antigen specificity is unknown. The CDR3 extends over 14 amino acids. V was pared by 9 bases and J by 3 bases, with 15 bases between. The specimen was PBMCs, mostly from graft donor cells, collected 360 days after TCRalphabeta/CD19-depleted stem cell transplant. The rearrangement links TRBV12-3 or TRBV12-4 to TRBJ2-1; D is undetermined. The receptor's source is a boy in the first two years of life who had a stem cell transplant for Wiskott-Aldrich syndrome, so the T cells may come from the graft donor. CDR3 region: CASGARRYYNEQFF. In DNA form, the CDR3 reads TGTGCCAGTGGAGCTAGGCGGTACTACAATGAGCAGTTCTTC.